The 9 T cell receptor beta chains given below trace back to one sample, sequenced in a study of beta chain features in type 1 diabetes. Investigators reverse transcribed all isolated RNA, so they sequenced expressed TCRB transcripts. The protocol was immunoSEQ multiplex PCR, while the TCRdb copy is restricted to in-frame clones and leaves out a portion. This sample has fewer than 250,000 clones; 9.6% occur once, and the top ten carry about 0.03%. The sequenced sample was naive CD4+ T cells from blood. These receptors were obtained from a woman aged 18 to 35 in good health.

The J gene is TRBJ1-3, the V gene TRBV7-9, with 9 bases aligning to TRBD1. The V gene end was trimmed by 6 bases and the J gene end by 3 bases; junction bases not matched to a gene: 6. The germline CDR1 and CDR2 sequences are SEHNR and FQNEAQ (reference sequence). This CDR3 has 15 amino acids. DNA for the CDR3: TGTGCCAGCAGTTGGGACAGGGATTTTGGAAACACCATATATTTT. This sequence encodes CASSWDRDFGNTIYF.

This clone was detected a few times. V is TRBV7-9 and J is TRBJ1-4; D is unresolved. Deletions cut 2 bases from V and 10 bases from J, with 11 bases between. This CDR3 comprises 13 residues. Germline loops: CDR1 SEHNR, CDR2 FQNEAQ (reference sequence). The CDR3 sequence is CASSLPAEGKLFF. The CDR3 region has the DNA TGTGCCAGCAGCTTACCAGCGGAGGGAAAACTGTTTTTT.

This sequence joins TRBV11-2 and TRBJ2-7, with a weak D call TRBD1 (6 bases). Germline V gene lookup returns CDR1 SGHAT and CDR2 FQNNGV. The CDR3 spans 17 residues. With 4 bases removed from V and 3 bases from J, the gap between germline ends came to 22 bases. CDR3 residues: CASSSAPGGQGRYEQYF. The CDR3 DNA follows: TGTGCCAGCAGCTCAGCCCCGGGTGGGCAGGGGCGCTACGAGCAGTACTTC.

This clone was seen only a few times. For the CDR3, the DNA is TGTGCCAGCAGTTTATCACCCCGGGGAGGACTACTGATGAACACTGAAGCTTTCTTT. Protein product: CASSLSPRGGLLMNTEAFF. The chain combines TRBV27 with TRBJ1-1; D remains unclear. Germline lookup yields CDR1 MNHEY and CDR2 SMNVEV (reference sequence). V dropped 0 bases and J dropped 0 bases, with 20 bases sitting between them. The CDR3 extends over 19 amino acids.

This chain connects TRBV18 to TRBJ1-2, with D perhaps matching TRBD1 (5 bases). V was cut by 0 bases and J by 1 base, with 15 bases left in between. The germline V gene encodes CDR1 KGHSH and CDR2 LQKENI. This CDR3 is built from 17 residues. As DNA, the CDR3 is TGTGCCAGCTCACCACCGGCCAGGGATTTCGTTAACTATGGCTACACCTTC. Translating it yields CASSPPARDFVNYGYTF.

This clone was seen a handful of times. J is TRBJ2-7 and V is TRBV6-1; TRBD1 matches 8 bases. The J segment lost 0 bases and the V segment lost 5 bases, leaving 6 bases of the junction unmatched. The CDR3 is made up of 15 amino acids. In germline, CDR1 is MNHNS, CDR2 SASEGT. CDR3 nucleotide sequence: TGTGCCAGCAGTTGGGACAGGAGGAACTCCTACGAGCAGTACTTC. As protein: CASSWDRRNSYEQYF.

The rearrangement uses TRBV4-2 and TRBJ2-3; 9 bases match TRBD2. The CDR3 totals 18 residues. Looked up from germline, CDR1 is LGHNA and CDR2 is YNFKEQ. V dropped 0 bases and J dropped 3; count of bases not matched to a gene: 10. DNA of the CDR3: TGTGCCAGCAGCCAAGATGGGGCGGGAGGGCCTCGAACAGATACGCAGTATTTT. This encodes CASSQDGAGGPRTDTQYF.

This clone was counted a few times. The CDR3 sequence: CASSLARVKTGELFF. The CDR3 DNA sequence: TGTGCCAGCAGCTTAGCCCGGGTAAAAACCGGGGAGCTGTTTTTT. The rearrangement joins TRBV7-9 to TRBJ2-2; D gene uncertain. Trimming stripped 0 bases from V and 5 bases from J, with 10 bases between. The CDR3 totals 15 residues. The V gene's germline CDR1 is SEHNR and CDR2 FQNEAQ (reference sequence). The entire variable domain, with the rest obtained from reference TRBV7-9 and TRBJ2-2, is as follows: DTGVSQNPRHKITKRGQNVTFRCDPISEHNRLYWYRQTLGQGPEFLTYFQNEAQLEKSRLLSDRFSAERPKGSFSTLEIQRTEQGDSAMYLCASSLARVKTGELFFGEGSRLTVL.

This clone was detected only a few times. This chain links TRBV6-4 with TRBJ2-1, with D possibly TRBD2 on 6 matching bases. The germline V and J ends were trimmed by 4 bases and 4 bases, with 8 bases remaining between them. In germline, CDR1 is MRHNA, CDR2 SNTAGT. CDR3 length: 13 amino acids. The CDR3 DNA reads as TGTGCCAGCAGTGGGGGACTTTACAATGAGCAGTTCTTC. Residues: CASSGGLYNEQFF.